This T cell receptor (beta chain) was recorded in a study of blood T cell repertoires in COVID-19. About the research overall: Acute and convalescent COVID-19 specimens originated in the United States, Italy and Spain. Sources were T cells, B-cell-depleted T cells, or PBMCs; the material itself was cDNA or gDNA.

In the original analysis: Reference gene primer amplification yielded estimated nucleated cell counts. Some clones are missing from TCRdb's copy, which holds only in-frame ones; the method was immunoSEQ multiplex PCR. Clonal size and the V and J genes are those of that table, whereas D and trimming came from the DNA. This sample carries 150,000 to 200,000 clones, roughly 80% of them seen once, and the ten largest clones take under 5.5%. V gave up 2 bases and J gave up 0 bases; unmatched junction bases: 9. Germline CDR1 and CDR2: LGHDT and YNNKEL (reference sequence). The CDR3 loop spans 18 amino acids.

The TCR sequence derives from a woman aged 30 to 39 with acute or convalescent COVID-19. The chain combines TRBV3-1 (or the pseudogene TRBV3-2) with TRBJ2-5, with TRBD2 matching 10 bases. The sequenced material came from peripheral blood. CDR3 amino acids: CASSQPRSSGGYQETQYF. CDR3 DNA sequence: TGTGCCAGCAGCCAACCCCGGAGTAGCGGGGGGTACCAAGAGACCCAGTACTTC.